The 22 T cell receptor beta chains listed next were all sequenced from one sample in a study of OX40 agonist ivuxolimab in advanced cancers. Produced via immunoSEQ multiplex PCR; TCRdb's table is partial and in-frame only. The table lists about 51,000 clones, more than 65% of them singletons, with more than 2.5% in the top ten. This sample comprised CD4+ or CD8+ T cells sorted from blood, obtained in a trial of the OX40 agonist ivuxolimab. These receptors all come from an adult with an advanced solid tumor such as melanoma, head and neck, liver or kidney cancer.

The V call is TRBV7-2, the J call TRBJ2-3, with 9 positions matching TRBD1. CDR1 is SGHTA and CDR2 is FQGNSA in the germline V gene. The CDR3 has 15 residues. V was clipped by 0 bases and J by 5 bases; unmatched bases: 3. The CDR3 sequence is CASSLAHRGRDTQYF. CDR3 bases: TGTGCCAGCAGCTTAGCCCACAGGGGGCGAGATACGCAGTATTTT.

V is TRBV7-9 and J is TRBJ1-6, with D possibly matching TRBD1 (5 bases). The germline V gene encodes CDR1 SEHNR and CDR2 FQNEAQ (reference sequence). Trimming pared 5 bases from V and 8 bases from J, leaving 13 bases between. The CDR3 is 14 amino acids. CDR3 in DNA: TGTGCCAGCAGCCTGGGACTGGGGTATTCACCCCTCCACTTT. Its protein product is CASSLGLGYSPLHF.

V is TRBV2 and J is TRBJ2-7, with D uncertain. CDR1 is SNHLY and CDR2 is FYNNEI in the germline V gene. Trimming cost V 7 bases and J 5 bases, with 15 bases left between them. This CDR3 is built from 13 residues. The CDR3 spells CASTQGYTDEQYF. CDR3 DNA sequence: TGTGCCAGCACTCAAGGGTATACAGACGAGCAGTACTTC.

The chain couples TRBV4-2 to TRBJ2-5; D is uncertain. This CDR3 is built from 16 residues. Germline V gene data show CDR1 as LGHNA and CDR2 as YNFKEQ. Trimming removed 1 base at V and 0 bases at J, with 12 bases between. The CDR3 DNA reads as TGTGCCAGCAGCCAAGCCCGGATTGGAAACCAAGAGACCCAGTACTTC. Protein product: CASSQARIGNQETQYF.

This chain links TRBV7-9 with TRBJ1-3; D remains unclear. The CDR3 totals 18 residues. From germline, CDR1 is SEHNR and CDR2 FQNEAQ (reference sequence). V dropped 1 base and J dropped 0 bases, with 16 bases sitting between them. The CDR3 DNA is TGTGCCAGCAGCTTAGAGGTTGTTACGGGAAGCTCTGGAAACACCATATATTTT. As protein: CASSLEVVTGSSGNTIYF.

V gene TRBV30 combines with J gene TRBJ2-1; 10 bases agree with TRBD2. CDR3 length equals 12 residues. Germline loops: CDR1 GTSNPN, CDR2 SVGIG (reference sequence). The trim removed 0 bases at V and 13 bases at J, leaving 3 bases unmatched. CDR3 sequence (DNA): TGTGCCTGGAGTGTCGAGCGGGGGGGCCAGTTCTTC. It translates to CAWSVERGGQFF. Full variable domain (missing parts from reference TRBV30 and TRBJ2-1): SQTIHQWPATLVQPVGSPLSLECTVEGTSNPNLYWYRQAAGRGLQLLFYSVGIGQISSEVPQNLSASRPQDRQFILSSKKLLLSDSGFYLCAWSVERGGQFFGPGTRLTVL.

The rearrangement links TRBV6-1 to TRBJ1-5; no clear D. Germline V gives CDR1 MNHNS, CDR2 SASEGT. The CDR3 length is 15 residues. Trimming removed 4 bases from V and 4 bases from J, with 14 bases in between. The CDR3 DNA reads TGTGCCAGCAGTGCCACCACGGGGTCAAATCAGCCCCAGCATTTT. It specifies CASSATTGSNQPQHF.

The chain joins TRBV6-5 to TRBJ1-2; D gene uncertain. Looked up from germline, CDR1 is MNHEY and CDR2 is SVGAGI. The V end lost 5 bases, the J end lost 3 bases, and 10 bases lay between the germline ends. CDR3 length: 13 amino acids. The CDR3 DNA follows: TGTGCCAGCAGTCTGACACCATACTATGGCTACACCTTC. Protein sequence: CASSLTPYYGYTF.

This clone has more than one count but fewer than ten. V is TRBV28 and J is TRBJ1-1, with D perhaps TRBD1 (5 bases). CDR1 and CDR2 (germline): MDHEN, SYDVKM. CDR3 length equals 16 residues. V was clipped by 6 bases and J by 2 bases, with 19 bases between them. CDR3 sequence: CASRPGTGTLNTEAFF. The DNA for the CDR3 is TGTGCCAGCAGACCCGGAACCGGGACTTTAAACACTGAAGCTTTCTTT.

CDR3 in DNA: TGTGCCAGCAGTGAAATATCCAGGGCCACTGAAGCTTTCTTT. This gives the protein CASSEISRATEAFF. The genes are TRBV6-1 and TRBJ1-1; TRBD1 is a possible D gene (5 bases). The CDR3 is 14 amino acids. CDR1 MNHNS and CDR2 SASEGT come from the germline V gene. Trimming cost V 2 bases and J 4 bases, with 11 bases left between them.

J is TRBJ1-1 and V is TRBV10-1; TRBD1 aligns across 9 bases. The CDR3 length is 17 residues. The V segment lost 2 bases and the J segment 0 bases; nucleotides outside the gene matches: 7. From germline, CDR1 is WNHNN and CDR2 SYGVQD (reference sequence). The CDR3 nucleotides are TGCGCCAGCAGTGAGACAGGGGGCTCGAGGGTGAACACTGAAGCTTTCTTT. Residues: CASSETGGSRVNTEAFF.

The gene calls are TRBV12-5 and TRBJ1-4; TRBD1 might be the D (5 bases). CDR3 length: 16 amino acids. The germline V and J ends were trimmed by 3 bases and 6 bases, with 17 bases remaining between them. Germline V gene lookup returns CDR1 LGHNT and CDR2 FRNRAP. The CDR3 sequence is CASGFYLRDPDEKLFF. The CDR3, as DNA: TGTGCTAGTGGTTTTTACCTCAGGGATCCCGATGAAAAACTGTTTTTT.

This chain links TRBV7-2 with TRBJ2-2; the D call may be TRBD1 or TRBD2 (7 bases each). Trimming left V 3 bases short and J 5 bases short, with 10 bases between. Germline V gives CDR1 SGHTA, CDR2 FQGNSA. The CDR3 consists of 14 residues. The CDR3 protein is CASSFQGGTGELFF. The CDR3 DNA follows: TGTGCCAGCAGCTTTCAGGGGGGGACCGGGGAGCTGTTTTTT.

The genes are TRBV7-2 and TRBJ1-6, with no clear D. The germline V and J ends were trimmed by 1 base and 7 bases, with 14 bases remaining between them. Per germline, CDR1 SGHTA and CDR2 FQGNSA. This CDR3 has 16 residues. Here the CDR3 DNA reads TGTGCCAGCAGCTTAGGCCCCACGGGCCTAAATTCACCCCTCCACTTT. It translates to CASSLGPTGLNSPLHF.

The V and J genes are TRBV27 and TRBJ2-7, with TRBD2 matching 10 bases. The CDR3 extends over 15 amino acids. Germline CDR1 reads MNHEY; CDR2 reads SMNVEV (reference sequence). After removal of 7 bases from V and 6 bases from J, the junction contained 12 bases not matched to a gene. The CDR3 sequence: CASKPSGGPSGEQYF. The DNA of the CDR3 is TGTGCCAGCAAACCTAGCGGGGGCCCGTCGGGCGAGCAGTACTTC.

This chain links TRBV5-5 with TRBJ1-3; D unclear. The CDR3 contains 12 residues. V dropped 4 bases and J dropped 4 bases, with 6 bases sitting between them. The germline CDR1 and CDR2 sequences are SGHKS and YYEKEE (reference sequence). CDR3 in amino acids: CASSDDGNTIYF. The CDR3 nucleotides read TGTGCCAGCAGCGACGACGGAAACACCATATATTTT.

This clone was recorded only once. CDR3 region: CASSLGGEAFF. CDR3 nucleotide sequence: TGTGCCAGCAGCTTAGGGGGTGAAGCTTTCTTT. The chain joins TRBV5-6 to TRBJ1-1, with D perhaps TRBD1 (6 bases). CDR1 and CDR2 (germline): SGHDT, YYEEEE. Between the trimmed V and J ends, which lost 2 bases and 7 bases, there was a span of 6 bases. There are 11 residues in the CDR3.

The V gene is TRBV2, the J gene TRBJ1-6; no firm D call. V was shortened by 7 bases and J by 6 bases, with 13 bases between the two germline ends. The V gene's germline CDR1 is SNHLY and CDR2 FYNNEI. This CDR3 has 14 amino acids. The CDR3 region is CASTGTGGNSPLHF. For the CDR3, the DNA is TGTGCCAGCACCGGAACTGGTGGTAATTCACCCCTCCACTTT.

This clone was detected a few times. This chain uses TRBV10-3 with TRBJ1-5; 7 nucleotides match TRBD1. This CDR3 is built from 14 residues. Germline trimming cut 6 bases from V and 4 bases from J; bases unmatched to any gene: 6. Per the germline V gene, CDR1 is ENHRY and CDR2 is SYGVKD. The CDR3 region has the DNA TGTGCCATCAGCCCACAGGGGTCGAATCAGCCCCAGCATTTT. This gives the protein CAISPQGSNQPQHF.

The chain is built from TRBV29-1 and TRBJ2-1, with TRBD2 matching over 7 bases. The CDR3 sequence is 13 residues long. The V gene end was trimmed by 4 bases and the J gene end by 4 bases; junction bases not matched to a gene: 4. Germline CDR1 and CDR2: SQVTM and ANQGSEA. The CDR3 protein is CSVAQRGYNEQFF. The CDR3 coding sequence is TGCAGCGTTGCCCAGCGGGGATACAATGAGCAGTTCTTC.

The rearrangement uses TRBV2 and TRBJ1-5, with D hard to call. Germline lookup yields CDR1 SNHLY and CDR2 FYNNEI. Trimming cost V 4 bases and J 0 bases, with 13 bases left between them. The CDR3 sequence is 16 residues long. CDR3 sequence reads: CASSGQSLYSNQPQHF. CDR3 sequence (DNA): TGTGCCAGCAGTGGGCAGTCCCTCTATAGCAATCAGCCCCAGCATTTT.

The V call is TRBV4-3, the J call TRBJ2-7; D gene unclear. The CDR3 covers 11 residues. V was pared by 6 bases and J by 5 bases, with 8 bases between. Per the germline V gene, CDR1 is LGHNA and CDR2 is YSLEER. CDR3 amino acids: CASRGDHEQYF. CDR3 bases: TGCGCCAGCAGGGGCGATCACGAGCAGTACTTC.